This T cell receptor beta chain derives from a study of blood T cell repertoires in COVID-19. In the study overall: Samples of COVID-19 (acute and convalescent) were obtained from the United States, Italy and Spain. Sources were T cells, B-cell-depleted T cells, or PBMCs; the material itself was cDNA or gDNA.

Original handling: Amplified reference gene primers provided the basis for estimating nucleated cell counts. The assay was immunoSEQ multiplex PCR, and TCRdb's table has in-frame clones only and misses some. V and J calls and clone size are given by that table; D and trimming were obtained from the DNA. The data hold some 240,000 clones, with 84% observed a single time. The CDR3 is 15 amino acids. Trimming took 5 bases from V and 5 from J, leaving 18 bases between them. Germline loops: CDR1 SGHAT, CDR2 FQNNGV. The sample taken for sequencing was peripheral blood. The sequence was obtained from a woman between 40 and 55 years old who had recovered from COVID-19. V usage is TRBV11-2 and J usage is TRBJ2-5; possible D gene TRBD1, 6 bases. The CDR3: CASSPATGKSETQYF. CDR3 in DNA: TGTGCCAGCAGCCCCGCTACAGGGAAATCGGAGACCCAGTACTTC.